A single sample gave rise to the 7 T cell receptor beta chains below, sequenced in a study of low-dose radiotherapy and immunotherapy resistance in tumors. Primers targeting TRAV and TRBV primed first-strand cDNA, covering alpha and beta chains. Amplification, which lasted 20 to 25 PCR cycles, used a constant-region primer and V-primer adapter to amplify TCRs. From the reads, TCRdb called clonotypes with MiXCR, one entry per CDR3 protein. The sample contains 85,000 to 95,000 distinct CDR3 sequences, 20% to 25% of which appear only once. The time point was: after trial treatment. Sample treatment: LDRT plus nivolumab, ipilimumab, low-dose cyclophosphamide and aspirin (RACIN trial). The material was PBMCs, obtained after low-dose radiotherapy plus immunotherapy. The receptors originated from a female donor with ovarian cancer.

This clonotype was seen ten or more times. The CDR3 sequence is CASSFLESNEQFF. The CDR3 DNA reads TGTGCCAGCAGTTTCTTGGAGTCGAATGAGCAGTTCTTC. The chain recombines TRBV12-3 or TRBV12-4 with TRBJ2-1; D not certain. The CDR3 sequence is 13 residues long. Trimming cost V 3 bases and J 7 bases, with 10 bases left between them.

This clonotype was detected ten times or more. The J gene is TRBJ1-1, the V gene TRBV6-2 or TRBV6-3; 7 nucleotides agree with TRBD1. Germline values: CDR1 MNHEY, CDR2 SVGEGT. The CDR3 is made up of 13 amino acids. With V trimmed by 6 bases and J by 10 bases, 11 bases remained unmatched. The chain's CDR3 is CASSQRQGPGAFF. The CDR3 DNA reads TGTGCCAGCAGCCAGAGACAGGGACCAGGAGCTTTCTTT.

There are many counts of this clonotype. The chain joins TRBV5-1 to TRBJ2-1; D is unclear. The CDR3 is made up of 15 amino acids. V was cut by 0 bases and J by 2 bases, with 9 bases left in between. Germline V gene sequence: CDR1 SGHRS, CDR2 YFSETQ. The CDR3 bases are TGCGCCAGCAGCTTGGAGAACCCTACCTACAATGAGCAGTTCTTC. This sequence encodes CASSLENPTYNEQFF. The variable domain in full, completed from reference TRBV5-1 and TRBJ2-1, reads KAGVTQTPRYLIKTRGQQVTLSCSPISGHRSVSWYQQTPGQGLQFLFEYFSETQRNKGNFPGRFSGRQFSNSRSEMNVSTLELGDSALYLCASSLENPTYNEQFFGPGTRLTVL.

This clonotype has a count of ten or more. The genes are TRBV12-3 or TRBV12-4 and TRBJ2-5, with 8 bases aligning to TRBD1. V shed 3 bases, J shed 5 bases, and the junction held 5 bases outside the gene matches. This CDR3 is built from 14 residues. CDR3 DNA: TGTGCCAGCAGTTTCCCAGGGGGCTGGGAGACCCAGTACTTC. This sequence encodes CASSFPGGWETQYF.

In this sample, this clonotype turned up many times. This chain links TRBV20-1 with TRBJ2-1, with 8 bases matching TRBD2. Germline lookup yields CDR1 DFQATT and CDR2 SNEGSKA (reference sequence). This CDR3 region has 15 residues. Trimming took 5 bases from V and 6 from J; bases not matched to a gene: 12. The CDR3 sequence: CSADPGTRMFNEQFF. The CDR3 coding sequence is TGCAGTGCTGACCCCGGGACTAGGATGTTCAATGAGCAGTTCTTC.

This clonotype was seen many times. The V call is TRBV10-3, the J call TRBJ1-6; TRBD1 agrees at 8 bases. Trimming took 2 bases from V and 6 from J; bases not matched to a gene: 3. The CDR3 is 15 amino acids. Per the germline V gene, CDR1 is ENHRY and CDR2 is SYGVKD. The CDR3 region is CAISERGQGNSPLHF. The CDR3 DNA is TGTGCCATCAGTGAGCGAGGACAGGGTAATTCACCCCTCCACTTT.

This chain connects TRBV18 to TRBJ2-7, with a tentative D call TRBD1 (5 bases). Germline-derived CDR1 and CDR2 are KGHSH and LQKENI. The CDR3 is made up of 12 amino acids. The V gene lost 3 bases and the J gene lost 5 bases, with 8 bases spanning the gap. DNA of the CDR3: TGTGCCAGCTCACCCAGGGTTCACGAGCAGTACTTC. The encoded protein is CASSPRVHEQYF.